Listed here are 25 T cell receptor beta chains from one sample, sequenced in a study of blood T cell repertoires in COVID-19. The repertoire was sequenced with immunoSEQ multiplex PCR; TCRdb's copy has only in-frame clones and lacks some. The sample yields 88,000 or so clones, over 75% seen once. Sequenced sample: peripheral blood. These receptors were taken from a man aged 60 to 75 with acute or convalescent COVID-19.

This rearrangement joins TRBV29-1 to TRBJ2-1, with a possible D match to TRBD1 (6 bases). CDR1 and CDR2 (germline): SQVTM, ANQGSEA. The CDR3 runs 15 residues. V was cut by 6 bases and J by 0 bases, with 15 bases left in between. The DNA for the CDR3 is TGCAGCGTCACCAGACAGGTCCTCTCCTACAATGAGCAGTTCTTC. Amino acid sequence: CSVTRQVLSYNEQFF.

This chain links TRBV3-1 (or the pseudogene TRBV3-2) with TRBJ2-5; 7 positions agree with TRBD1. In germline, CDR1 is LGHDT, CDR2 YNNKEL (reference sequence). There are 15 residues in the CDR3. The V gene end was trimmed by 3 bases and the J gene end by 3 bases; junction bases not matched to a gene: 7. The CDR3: CASSHHSTGKETQYF. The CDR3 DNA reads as TGTGCCAGCAGCCACCACTCGACAGGGAAAGAGACCCAGTACTTC.

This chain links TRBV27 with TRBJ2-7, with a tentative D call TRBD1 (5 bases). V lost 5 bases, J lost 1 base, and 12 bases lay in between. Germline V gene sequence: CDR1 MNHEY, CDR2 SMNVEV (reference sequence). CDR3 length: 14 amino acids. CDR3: CASSLWGQSYEQYF. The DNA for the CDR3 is TGTGCCAGCAGTCTTTGGGGCCAATCCTACGAGCAGTACTTC.

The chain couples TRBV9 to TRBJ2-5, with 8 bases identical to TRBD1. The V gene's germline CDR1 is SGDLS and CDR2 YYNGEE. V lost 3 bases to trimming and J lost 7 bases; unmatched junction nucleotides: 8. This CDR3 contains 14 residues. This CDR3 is CASSEWTGTGTQYF. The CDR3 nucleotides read TGTGCCAGCAGCGAATGGACAGGGACGGGGACCCAGTACTTC.

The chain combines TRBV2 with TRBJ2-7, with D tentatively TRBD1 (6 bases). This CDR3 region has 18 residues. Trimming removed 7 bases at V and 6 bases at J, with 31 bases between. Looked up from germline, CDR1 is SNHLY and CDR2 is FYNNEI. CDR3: CASKLLAARTAPTGEQYF. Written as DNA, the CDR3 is TGTGCCAGCAAACTCCTCGCAGCACGGACAGCGCCGACGGGCGAGCAGTACTTC.

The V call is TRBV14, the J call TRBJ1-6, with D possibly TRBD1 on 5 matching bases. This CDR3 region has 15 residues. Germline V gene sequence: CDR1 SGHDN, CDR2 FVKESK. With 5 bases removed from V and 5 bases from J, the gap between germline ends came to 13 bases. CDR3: CASSSRRGNNSPLHF. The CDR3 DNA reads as TGTGCCAGCAGCTCCCGCCGGGGGAATAATTCACCCCTCCACTTT.

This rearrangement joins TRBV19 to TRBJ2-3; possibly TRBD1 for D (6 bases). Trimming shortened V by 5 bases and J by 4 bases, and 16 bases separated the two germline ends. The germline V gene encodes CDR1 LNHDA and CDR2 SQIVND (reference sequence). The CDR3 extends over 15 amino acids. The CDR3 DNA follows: TGTGCCAGTAGTTCCGGCAGGGGCAGAGCAGATACGCAGTATTTT. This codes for CASSSGRGRADTQYF.

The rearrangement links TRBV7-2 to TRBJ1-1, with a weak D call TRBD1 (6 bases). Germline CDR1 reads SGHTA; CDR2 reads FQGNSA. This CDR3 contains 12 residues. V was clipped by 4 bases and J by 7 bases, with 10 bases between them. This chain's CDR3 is CASSSWTVEAFF. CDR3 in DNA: TGTGCCAGCAGCTCCTGGACAGTTGAAGCTTTCTTT.

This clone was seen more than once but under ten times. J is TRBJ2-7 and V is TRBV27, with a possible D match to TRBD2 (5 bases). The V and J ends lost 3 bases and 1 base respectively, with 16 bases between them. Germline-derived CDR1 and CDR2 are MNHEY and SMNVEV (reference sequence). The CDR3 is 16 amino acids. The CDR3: CASSFRVARGSYEQYF. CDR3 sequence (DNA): TGTGCCAGCAGTTTCCGGGTAGCGAGAGGTTCCTACGAGCAGTACTTC.

CDR3 DNA sequence: TGCGCCAGCAGCTTGGGGCCGGGAGGAGAGACCCAGTACTTC. This sequence encodes CASSLGPGGETQYF. The V gene is TRBV5-1, the J gene TRBJ2-5; the match to TRBD2 covers 7 bases. V trimming: 0 bases; J trimming: 4 bases; junction bases outside the gene matches: 3. CDR1 is SGHRS and CDR2 is YFSETQ in the germline V gene. The CDR3 contains 14 residues.

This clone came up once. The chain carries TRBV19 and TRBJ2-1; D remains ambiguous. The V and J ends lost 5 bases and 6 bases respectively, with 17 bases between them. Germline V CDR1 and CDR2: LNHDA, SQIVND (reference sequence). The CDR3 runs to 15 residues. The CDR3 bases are TGTGCCAGTAGTTCTGCCTTCTACCCCACCAATGAGCAGTTCTTC. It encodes CASSSAFYPTNEQFF.

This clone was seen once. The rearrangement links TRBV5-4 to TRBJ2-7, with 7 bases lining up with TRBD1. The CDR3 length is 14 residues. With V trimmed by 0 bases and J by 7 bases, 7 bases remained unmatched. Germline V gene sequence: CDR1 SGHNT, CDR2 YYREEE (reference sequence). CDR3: CASSLVGTTGEQYF. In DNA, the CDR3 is TGTGCCAGCAGCTTGGTCGGGACGACAGGGGAGCAGTACTTC.

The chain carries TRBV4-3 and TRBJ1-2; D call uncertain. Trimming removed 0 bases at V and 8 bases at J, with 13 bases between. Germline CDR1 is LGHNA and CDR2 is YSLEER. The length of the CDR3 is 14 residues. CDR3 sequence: CASSQDAGSYGYTF. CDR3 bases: TGCGCCAGCAGCCAAGATGCGGGATCGTACGGCTACACCTTC.

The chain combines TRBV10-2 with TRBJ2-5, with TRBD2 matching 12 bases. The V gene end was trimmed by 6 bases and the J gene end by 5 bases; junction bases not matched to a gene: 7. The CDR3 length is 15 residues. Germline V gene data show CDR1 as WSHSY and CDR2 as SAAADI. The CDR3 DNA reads TGCGCCAGCAGCGCTAGCGGGGGGGTAGGTGAGACCCAGTACTTC. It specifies CASSASGGVGETQYF.

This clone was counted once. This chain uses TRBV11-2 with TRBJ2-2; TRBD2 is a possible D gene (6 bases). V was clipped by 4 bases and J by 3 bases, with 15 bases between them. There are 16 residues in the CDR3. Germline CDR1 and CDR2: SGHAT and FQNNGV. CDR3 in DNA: TGTGCCAGCAGCTCCGGGGGAGCCCCGGACACCGGGGAGCTGTTTTTT. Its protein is CASSSGGAPDTGELFF.

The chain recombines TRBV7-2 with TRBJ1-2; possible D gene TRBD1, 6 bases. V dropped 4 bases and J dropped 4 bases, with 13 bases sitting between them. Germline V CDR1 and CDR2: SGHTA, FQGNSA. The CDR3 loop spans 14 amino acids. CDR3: CASSSGDNSYGYTF. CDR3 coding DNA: TGTGCCAGCAGCTCTGGGGACAATTCCTATGGCTACACCTTC.

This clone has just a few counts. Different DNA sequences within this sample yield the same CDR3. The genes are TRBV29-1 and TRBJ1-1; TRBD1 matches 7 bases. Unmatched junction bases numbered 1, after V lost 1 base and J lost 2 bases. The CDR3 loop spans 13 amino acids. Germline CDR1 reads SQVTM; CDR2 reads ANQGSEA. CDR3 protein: CSVEGQGNTEAFF. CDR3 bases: TGCAGCGTTGAAGGACAGGGAAACACTGAAGCTTTCTTT.

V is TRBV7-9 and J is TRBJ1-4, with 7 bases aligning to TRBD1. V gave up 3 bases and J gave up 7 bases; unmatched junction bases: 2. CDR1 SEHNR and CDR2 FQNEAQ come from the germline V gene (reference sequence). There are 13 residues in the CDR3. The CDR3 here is CASSLDRLEKLFF. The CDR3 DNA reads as TGTGCCAGCAGCTTGGACAGGCTTGAAAAACTGTTTTTT.

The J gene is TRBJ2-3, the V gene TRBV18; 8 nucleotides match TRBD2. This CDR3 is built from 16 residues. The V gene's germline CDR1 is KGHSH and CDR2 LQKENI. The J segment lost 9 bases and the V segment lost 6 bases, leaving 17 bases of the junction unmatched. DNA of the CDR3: TGTGCCAGCTCCCGTTCGGGAGCGGGAGCAGGATTGACGCAGTATTTT. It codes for CASSRSGAGAGLTQYF.

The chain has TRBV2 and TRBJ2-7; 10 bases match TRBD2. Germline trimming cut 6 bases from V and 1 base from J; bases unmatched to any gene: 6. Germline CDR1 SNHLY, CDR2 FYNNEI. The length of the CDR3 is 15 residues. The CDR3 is CASRLLAGLSYEQYF. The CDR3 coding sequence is TGTGCCAGCAGGTTACTAGCGGGATTATCCTACGAGCAGTACTTC.

This CDR3 reads CASSRHPPGTGMTDTQYF. For the CDR3, the DNA is TGTGCCAGCAGCCGACACCCCCCCGGGACAGGGATGACAGATACGCAGTATTTT. This chain joins TRBV6-2 or TRBV6-3 and TRBJ2-3; TRBD1 matches 9 bases. Germline trimming cut 6 bases from V and 3 bases from J; bases unmatched to any gene: 16. Germline CDR1 MNHEY, CDR2 SVGEGT. The CDR3 runs to 18 residues.

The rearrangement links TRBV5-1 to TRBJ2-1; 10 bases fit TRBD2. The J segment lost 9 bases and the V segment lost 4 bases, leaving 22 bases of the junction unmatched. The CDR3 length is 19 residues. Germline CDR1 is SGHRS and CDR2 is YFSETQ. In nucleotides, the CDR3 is TGCGCCAGCAGCGCGGCGATGGTCTCCGGACTAGCGGAGAGTCGTGAGCAGTTCTTC. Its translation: CASSAAMVSGLAESREQFF.

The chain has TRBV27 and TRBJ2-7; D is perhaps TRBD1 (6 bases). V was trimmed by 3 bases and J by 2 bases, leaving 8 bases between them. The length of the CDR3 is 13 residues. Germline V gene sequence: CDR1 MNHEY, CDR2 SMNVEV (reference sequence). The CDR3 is CASSFRQAYEQYF. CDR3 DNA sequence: TGTGCCAGCAGTTTCCGACAGGCCTACGAGCAGTACTTC.

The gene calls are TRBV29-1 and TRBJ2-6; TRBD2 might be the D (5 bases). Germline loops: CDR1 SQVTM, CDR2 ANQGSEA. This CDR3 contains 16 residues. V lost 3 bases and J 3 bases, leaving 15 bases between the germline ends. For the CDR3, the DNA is TGCAGCGTTGAGACTACTCGTGGCGTTGGGGCCAACGTCCTGACTTTC. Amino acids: CSVETTRGVGANVLTF.

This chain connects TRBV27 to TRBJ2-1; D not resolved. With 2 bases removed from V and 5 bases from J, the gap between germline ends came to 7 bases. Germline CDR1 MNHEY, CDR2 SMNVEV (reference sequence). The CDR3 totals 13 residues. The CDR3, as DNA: TGTGCCAGCAGTTTAAGCCTCAACAATGAGCAGTTCTTC. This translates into CASSLSLNNEQFF.